This T cell receptor (beta chain) was found in a study of blood T cell repertoires in COVID-19. Study background: Sites across the United States, Italy and Spain contributed samples from acute and convalescent COVID-19.

Authors' data handling: Amplification of reference gene primers was used by the study to estimate nucleated cell counts. Clones were read by immunoSEQ multiplex PCR, and TCRdb kept only the in-frame ones, dropping some. V, J and clone size are those of that table, while D and trimming were read from the DNA. This table holds about 28,000 clones, around 87% found once. The sample was peripheral blood. This clonotype originated in a man in his 60s with active COVID-19.

CDR3 DNA: TGTGCCAGCAGCTTTAAGGAAGGGGTTATTCCTTTGGACACTGAAGCTTTCTTT. It translates to CASSFKEGVIPLDTEAFF. The chain recombines TRBV11-2 with TRBJ1-1; possible D gene TRBD1, 5 bases. CDR3 size: 18 residues. V was shortened by 3 bases and J by 3 bases, with 23 bases between the two germline ends. Germline CDR1 and CDR2: SGHAT and FQNNGV. Full variable domain (remainder filled in from reference TRBV11-2 and TRBJ1-1): EAGVAQSPRYKIIEKRQSVAFWCNPISGHATLYWYQQILGQGPKLLIQFQNNGVVDDSQLPKDRFSAERLKGVDSTLKIQPAKLEDSAVYLCASSFKEGVIPLDTEAFFGQGTRLTVV.